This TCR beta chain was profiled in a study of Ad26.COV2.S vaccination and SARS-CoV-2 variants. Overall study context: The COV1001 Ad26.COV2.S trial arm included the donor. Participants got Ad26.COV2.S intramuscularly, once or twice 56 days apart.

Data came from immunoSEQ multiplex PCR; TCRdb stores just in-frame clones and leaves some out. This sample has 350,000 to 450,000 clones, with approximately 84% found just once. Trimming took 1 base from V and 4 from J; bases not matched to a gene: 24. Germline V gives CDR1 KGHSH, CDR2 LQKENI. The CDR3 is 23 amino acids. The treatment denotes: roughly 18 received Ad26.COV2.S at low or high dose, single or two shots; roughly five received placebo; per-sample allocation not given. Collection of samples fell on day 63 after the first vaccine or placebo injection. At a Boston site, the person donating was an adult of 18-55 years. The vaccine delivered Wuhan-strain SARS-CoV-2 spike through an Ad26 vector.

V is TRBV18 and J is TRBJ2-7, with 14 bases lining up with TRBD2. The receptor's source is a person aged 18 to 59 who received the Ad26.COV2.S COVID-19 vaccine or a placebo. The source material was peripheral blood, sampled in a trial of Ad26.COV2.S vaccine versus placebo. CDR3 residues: CASSPRGTSGSNWRQTSPYEQYF. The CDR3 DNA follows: TGTGCCAGCTCACCACGTGGGACTAGCGGGAGCAACTGGCGACAAACTTCTCCGTACGAGCAGTACTTC. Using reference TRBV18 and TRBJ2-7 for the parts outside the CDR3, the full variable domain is NAGVMQNPRHLVRRRGQEARLRCSPMKGHSHVYWYRQLPEEGLKFMVYLQKENIIDESGMPKERFSAEFPKEGPSILRIQQVVRGDSAAYFCASSPRGTSGSNWRQTSPYEQYFGPGTRLTVT.